Each of the 22 T cell receptor beta chains below was sequenced from the same sample in a study of blood T cell repertoires in COVID-19. Repertoires were generated with immunoSEQ multiplex PCR, while TCRdb's copy carries only in-frame clones and drops some. Among 90,000 to 150,000 clones listed, roughly 83% were seen once. The sequenced sample was peripheral blood. These receptors were obtained from a woman older than 75 with acute or convalescent COVID-19.

The rearrangement joins TRBV2 to TRBJ2-7, with TRBD2 matching 7 bases. V lost 6 bases and J lost 7; bases outside the gene matches: 9. Germline CDR1 is SNHLY and CDR2 is FYNNEI. The CDR3 contains 13 residues. The CDR3 region is CASSYPVAGEQYF. The DNA of the CDR3 is TGTGCCAGCAGCTACCCCGTAGCGGGTGAGCAGTACTTC.

The V gene is TRBV11-3, the J gene TRBJ2-2; D is undetermined. The CDR3 has 11 residues. V lost 4 bases and J 6 bases, leaving 3 bases between the germline ends. CDR1 is SGHNT, CDR2 YENEEA, per germline. CDR3 sequence reads: CASSSAGELFF. The CDR3 DNA sequence: TGTGCCAGCAGCTCCGCCGGGGAGCTGTTTTTT.

This clone showed up just once. The DNA of the CDR3 is TGTGCCAGCAGCGTACTAGCGGGAGTCCCCTACAATGAGCAGTTCTTC. Amino acid sequence: CASSVLAGVPYNEQFF. The chain links TRBV11-2 to TRBJ2-1, with 11 nucleotides matching TRBD2. There are 16 residues in the CDR3. Germline CDR1 is SGHAT and CDR2 is FQNNGV. V lost 5 bases, J lost 2 bases, and 5 bases stayed unmatched.

The V call is TRBV24-1, the J call TRBJ1-1; 7 bases are shared with TRBD1. J was trimmed by 2 bases and V by 2 bases; bases with no gene match: 10. The CDR3 totals 17 residues. Germline V lookup: CDR1 KGHDR, CDR2 SFDVKD. CDR3 in amino acids: CATSDSERTGVNTEAFF. The DNA for the CDR3 is TGTGCCACCAGTGATTCGGAAAGGACAGGAGTAAACACTGAAGCTTTCTTT.

The rearrangement links TRBV4-1 to TRBJ1-2, with D unclear. Germline CDR1 MGHRA, CDR2 YSYEKL. The V end was cut by 0 bases, the J end by 6 bases, with 11 bases between. The CDR3 length is 14 residues. The CDR3 region has the DNA TGCGCCAGCAGCCAAGATAGAGGAGGGAATGGCTACACCTTC. This encodes CASSQDRGGNGYTF.

V and J are TRBV30 and TRBJ1-4, with TRBD1 identical over 7 bases. This CDR3 contains 13 residues. Germline-derived CDR1 and CDR2 are GTSNPN and SVGIG (reference sequence). V lost 8 bases to trimming and J lost 8 bases; unmatched junction nucleotides: 11. CDR3 DNA sequence: TGTGCCCTCCATCCAGGGGGACGCGAAAAACTGTTTTTT. This sequence encodes CALHPGGREKLFF.

The chain recombines TRBV18 with TRBJ2-4, with D maybe TRBD2 (6 bases). CDR3 length equals 15 residues. Germline-derived CDR1 and CDR2 are KGHSH and LQKENI. V shed 5 bases and J shed 8 bases, with 19 bases lying between them. The CDR3 protein is CASSENGGARHIQYF. The DNA of the CDR3 is TGTGCCAGCTCAGAAAACGGCGGGGCCCGCCACATTCAGTACTTC.

This clone showed up just a few times. The chain is built from TRBV6-1 and TRBJ1-4; 7 bases fit TRBD1. The V segment lost 2 bases and the J segment 10 bases; nucleotides outside the gene matches: 10. Germline V gene data show CDR1 as MNHNS and CDR2 as SASEGT. The CDR3 loop spans 15 amino acids. The CDR3 is CASSEKEGARVKLFF. CDR3 in DNA: TGTGCCAGCAGTGAAAAGGAGGGGGCGCGGGTAAAACTGTTTTTT.

V usage is TRBV9 and J usage is TRBJ2-3, with TRBD2 matching over 10 bases. Looked up from germline, CDR1 is SGDLS and CDR2 is YYNGEE. This CDR3 is built from 17 residues. J lost 2 bases, V lost 0 bases, and 6 bases had no gene match. The CDR3 coding sequence is TGTGCCAGCAGCGTAGCCAGCGGGAGGGCTGCCACAGATACGCAGTATTTT. It is translated as CASSVASGRAATDTQYF. The full variable domain, its missing parts supplied by reference TRBV9 and TRBJ2-3, is DSGVTQTPKHLITATGQRVTLRCSPRSGDLSVYWYQQSLDQGLQFLIQYYNGEERAKGNILERFSAQQFPDLHSELNLSSLELGDSALYFCASSVASGRAATDTQYFGPGTRLTVL.

This sequence joins TRBV9 and TRBJ1-2; D not certain. Per germline, CDR1 SGDLS and CDR2 YYNGEE. The CDR3 spans 17 residues. The V end lost 6 bases, the J end lost 4 bases, and 25 bases lay between the germline ends. CDR3: CASTQDGAAAAIYGYTF. As DNA, the CDR3 is TGTGCCAGCACCCAAGACGGAGCCGCGGCCGCTATCTATGGCTACACCTTC.

In its sample, this clone was seen a few times. V is TRBV30 and J is TRBJ1-1; no firm D call. This CDR3 has 14 residues. Germline CDR1 and CDR2: GTSNPN and SVGIG (reference sequence). Trimming cost V 0 bases and J 10 bases, with 18 bases left between them. The CDR3 region is CAWSVLTAARGAFF. The CDR3, as DNA: TGTGCCTGGAGTGTACTGACTGCCGCCCGGGGAGCTTTCTTT.

V is TRBV7-3 and J is TRBJ2-7; D is undetermined. The CDR3 has 13 residues. The germline gives CDR1 SGHTA, CDR2 FQGTGA. V lost 4 bases to trimming and J lost 7 bases, with 14 bases between them. The CDR3 is CASSYSHGGEQYF. The DNA for the CDR3 is TGTGCCAGCAGCTACTCTCACGGTGGTGAGCAGTACTTC.

The chain carries TRBV19 and TRBJ1-6, with 9 bases aligning to TRBD1. CDR3 size: 16 residues. J lost 7 bases, V lost 5 bases, and 9 bases had no gene match. Germline-derived CDR1 and CDR2 are LNHDA and SQIVND (reference sequence). The CDR3 DNA sequence: TGTGCCAGTAGTGTCTCCGGGACAGGGTACAATTCACCCCTCCACTTT. Amino acids: CASSVSGTGYNSPLHF.

The chain is built from TRBV19 and TRBJ1-2; no definite D call. The CDR3 is 13 residues long. The germline V gene has CDR1 LNHDA and CDR2 SQIVND (reference sequence). The V end lost 0 bases, the J end lost 9 bases, and 11 bases lay between the germline ends. The DNA of the CDR3 is TGTGCCAGTAGTATAGATCGGGTCCAGAGCTACACCTTC. Its protein is CASSIDRVQSYTF.

The chain has TRBV7-2 and TRBJ2-2; D is ambiguous. Germline CDR1 and CDR2: SGHTA and FQGNSA. The CDR3 spans 14 residues. V lost 2 bases to trimming and J lost 5 bases, with 9 bases between them. The CDR3: CASSLKPGTGELFF. CDR3 DNA: TGTGCCAGCAGCTTAAAGCCCGGGACCGGGGAGCTGTTTTTT. Full variable domain (rest looked up from reference TRBV7-2 and TRBJ2-2): GAGVSQSPSNKVTEKGKDVELRCDPISGHTALYWYRQSLGQGLEFLIYFQGNSAPDKSGLPSDRFSAERTGGSVSTLTIQRTQQEDSAVYLCASSLKPGTGELFFGEGSRLTVL.

The chain links TRBV30 to TRBJ1-1; D is undetermined. V dropped 5 bases and J dropped 1 base, with 14 bases sitting between them. The CDR3 sequence is 14 residues long. CDR1 is GTSNPN and CDR2 is SVGIG in the germline V gene (reference sequence). The CDR3 DNA sequence: TGTGCCTGGCTTAGGGAGGCGCGGAACACTGAAGCTTTCTTT. Protein product: CAWLREARNTEAFF.

The chain has TRBV12-3 or TRBV12-4 and TRBJ2-3; perhaps TRBD1 as D (6 bases). Deletions cut 6 bases from V and 5 bases from J, with 9 bases between. This CDR3 comprises 12 residues. In nucleotides, the CDR3 is TGTGCCAGCAGCCCACAGGGAGATACGCAGTATTTT. It encodes CASSPQGDTQYF.

The J gene is TRBJ1-5, the V gene TRBV12-3 or TRBV12-4; no clear D. The CDR3 loop spans 12 amino acids. Trimming took 2 bases from V and 6 from J, leaving 5 bases between them. Here the CDR3 reads CASSLYRQPQHF. In DNA, the CDR3 is TGTGCCAGCAGTTTATATCGTCAGCCCCAGCATTTT.

The gene calls are TRBV28 and TRBJ2-1; D uncertain. V was cut by 2 bases and J by 4 bases, with 9 bases left in between. This CDR3 is 14 amino acids long. Germline lookup yields CDR1 MDHEN and CDR2 SYDVKM. The chain's CDR3 is CASSLGQAYNEQFF. In DNA, the CDR3 is TGTGCCAGCAGTTTAGGCCAGGCTTACAATGAGCAGTTCTTC.

The chain carries TRBV29-1 and TRBJ1-2, with 7 bases aligning to TRBD1. Germline V lookup: CDR1 SQVTM, CDR2 ANQGSEA. The CDR3 runs to 13 residues. J was trimmed by 6 bases and V by 5 bases; bases with no gene match: 9. The CDR3 loop is CSVTRDRVNGYTF. CDR3 DNA sequence: TGCAGCGTTACCCGAGACAGGGTCAATGGCTACACCTTC.

The chain has TRBV4-2 and TRBJ2-3; TRBD2 agrees at 14 bases. Germline V gene lookup returns CDR1 LGHNA and CDR2 YNFKEQ. V dropped 4 bases and J dropped 5; count of bases not matched to a gene: 5. This CDR3 contains 16 residues. CDR3 nucleotides: TGTGCCAGCAGCCCGGGACTAGCGGGGGCGAAAGATACGCAGTATTTT. Protein product: CASSPGLAGAKDTQYF.

The V call is TRBV6-5, the J call TRBJ1-2, with 7 bases lining up with TRBD1. V shed 5 bases, J shed 8 bases, and the junction held 14 bases outside the gene matches. This CDR3 region has 15 residues. Germline V gene sequence: CDR1 MNHEY, CDR2 SVGAGI. In DNA, the CDR3 is TGTGCCAGCAGTCCGGCAGGGGGGATTCAAGCCGGCTACACCTTC. Protein: CASSPAGGIQAGYTF.